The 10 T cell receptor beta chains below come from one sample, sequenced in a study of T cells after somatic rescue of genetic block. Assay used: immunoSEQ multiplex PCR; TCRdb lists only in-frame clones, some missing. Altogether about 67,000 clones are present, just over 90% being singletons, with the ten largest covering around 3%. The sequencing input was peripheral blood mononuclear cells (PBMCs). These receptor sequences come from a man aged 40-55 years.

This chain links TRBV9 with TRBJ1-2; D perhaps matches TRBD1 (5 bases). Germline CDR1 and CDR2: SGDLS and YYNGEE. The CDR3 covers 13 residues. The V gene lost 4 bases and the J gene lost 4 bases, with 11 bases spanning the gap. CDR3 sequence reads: CASSPEGLYGYTF. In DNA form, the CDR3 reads TGTGCCAGCAGCCCGGAGGGGCTCTATGGCTACACCTTC.

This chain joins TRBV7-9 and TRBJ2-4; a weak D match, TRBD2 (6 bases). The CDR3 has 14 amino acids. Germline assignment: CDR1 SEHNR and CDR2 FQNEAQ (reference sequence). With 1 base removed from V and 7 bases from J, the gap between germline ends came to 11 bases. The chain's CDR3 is CASSLGGVSNIQYF. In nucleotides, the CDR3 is TGTGCCAGCAGCTTAGGGGGGGTATCGAACATTCAGTACTTC.

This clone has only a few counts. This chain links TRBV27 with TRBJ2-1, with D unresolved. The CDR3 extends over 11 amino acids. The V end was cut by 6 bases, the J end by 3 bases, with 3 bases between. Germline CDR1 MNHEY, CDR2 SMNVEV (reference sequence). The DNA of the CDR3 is TGTGCCAGCAGACTCTACAATGAGCAGTTCTTC. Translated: CASRLYNEQFF.

Here the CDR3 reads CASSLEEGAGNQPQHF. The DNA for the CDR3 is TGTGCCAGCAGCTTAGAAGAGGGGGCCGGCAATCAGCCCCAGCATTTT. J is TRBJ1-5 and V is TRBV11-2, with 7 bases that match TRBD1. Germline CDR1 reads SGHAT; CDR2 reads FQNNGV. V was pared by 0 bases and J by 2 bases, with 4 bases of the junction left unmatched. This CDR3 has 16 residues.

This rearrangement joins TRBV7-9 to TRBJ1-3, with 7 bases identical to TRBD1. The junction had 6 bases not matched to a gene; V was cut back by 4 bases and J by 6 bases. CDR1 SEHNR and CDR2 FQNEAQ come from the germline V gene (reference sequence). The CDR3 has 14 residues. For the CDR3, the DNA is TGTGCCAGCAGCTATGGGACAGAAACAAACACCATATATTTT. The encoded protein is CASSYGTETNTIYF.

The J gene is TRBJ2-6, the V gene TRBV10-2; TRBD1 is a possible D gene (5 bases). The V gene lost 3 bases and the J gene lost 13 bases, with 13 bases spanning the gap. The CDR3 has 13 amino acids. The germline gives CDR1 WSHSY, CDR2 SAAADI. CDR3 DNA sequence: TGCGCCAGCAGTGATCCAGGGCCTCGGGTCCTGACTTTC. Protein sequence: CASSDPGPRVLTF.

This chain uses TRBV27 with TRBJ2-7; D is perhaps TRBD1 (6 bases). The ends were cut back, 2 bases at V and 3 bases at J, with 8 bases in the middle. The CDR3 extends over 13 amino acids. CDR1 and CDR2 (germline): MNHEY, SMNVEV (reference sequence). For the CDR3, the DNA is TGTGCCAGCAGTTTACGCAGGGGCTACGAGCAGTACTTC. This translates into CASSLRRGYEQYF.

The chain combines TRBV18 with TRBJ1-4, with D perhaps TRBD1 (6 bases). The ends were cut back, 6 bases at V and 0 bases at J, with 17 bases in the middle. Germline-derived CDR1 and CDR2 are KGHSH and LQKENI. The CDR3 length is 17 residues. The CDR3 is CASSQRTVVATNEKLFF. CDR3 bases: TGTGCCAGCTCCCAACGGACAGTCGTTGCAACTAATGAAAAACTGTTTTTT.

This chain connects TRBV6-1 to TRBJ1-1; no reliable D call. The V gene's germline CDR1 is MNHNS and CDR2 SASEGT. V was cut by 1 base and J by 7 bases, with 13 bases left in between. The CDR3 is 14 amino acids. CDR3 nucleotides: TGTGCCAGCAGTGAAGACAGCAACCTGGGTGAAGCTTTCTTT. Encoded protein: CASSEDSNLGEAFF.

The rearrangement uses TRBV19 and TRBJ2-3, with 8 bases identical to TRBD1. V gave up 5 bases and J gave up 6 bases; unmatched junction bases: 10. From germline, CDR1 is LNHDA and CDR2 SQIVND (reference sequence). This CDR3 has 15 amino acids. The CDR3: CASSPGQGNLDTQYF. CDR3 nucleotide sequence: TGTGCCAGTAGTCCAGGACAGGGCAATTTGGATACGCAGTATTTT.